The T cell receptor beta chain under discussion was sequenced for a study of human T cells and chemical hapten exposure. In its sample, this clonotype was seen many times. Per the original data handling: Sample-level TCR yields exhibited a median of about 96,000, with a range of about 20,000 to 700,000. TCRdb reprocessed the 5' RACE reads via MiXCR and lists one record per CDR3 protein. These V and J calls are TCRdb output, not the study's own analysis. The sample consists of about 110,000 distinct CDR3 sequences, approximately 19% of them appearing once. The template was total RNA from unfractionated whole blood. This CDR3 region has 12 residues. Trimming shortened V by 3 bases and J by 2 bases, and 6 bases separated the two germline ends. Germline V CDR1 and CDR2: SQVTM, ANQGSEA.

The sequence derives from a human donor in good health. This chain links TRBV29-1 with TRBJ2-3, with D possibly matching TRBD2 (5 bases). The CDR3 nucleotides read TGCAGCGTTGAGACTAACACAGATACGCAGTATTTT. Encoded protein: CSVETNTDTQYF.